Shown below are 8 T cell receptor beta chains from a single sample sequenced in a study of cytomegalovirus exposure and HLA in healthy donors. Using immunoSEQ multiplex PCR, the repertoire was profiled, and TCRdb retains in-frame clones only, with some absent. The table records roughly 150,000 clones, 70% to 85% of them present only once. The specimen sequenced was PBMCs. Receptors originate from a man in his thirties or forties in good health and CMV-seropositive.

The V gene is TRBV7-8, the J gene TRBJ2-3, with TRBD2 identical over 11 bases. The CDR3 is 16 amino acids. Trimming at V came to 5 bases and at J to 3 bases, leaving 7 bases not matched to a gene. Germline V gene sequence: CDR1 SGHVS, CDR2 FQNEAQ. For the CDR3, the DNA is TGTGCCAGCAGCCCCTTAGCGGGAGGGCCAACAGATACGCAGTATTTT. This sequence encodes CASSPLAGGPTDTQYF.

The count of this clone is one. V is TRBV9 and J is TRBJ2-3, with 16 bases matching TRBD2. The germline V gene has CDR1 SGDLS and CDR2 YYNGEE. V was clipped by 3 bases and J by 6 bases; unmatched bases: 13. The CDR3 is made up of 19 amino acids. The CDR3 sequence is CASSEDLLGTSGGDDTQYF. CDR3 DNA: TGTGCCAGCAGCGAGGACCTCTTAGGGACTAGCGGGGGGGATGATACGCAGTATTTT. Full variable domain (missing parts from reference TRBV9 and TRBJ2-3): DSGVTQTPKHLITATGQRVTLRCSPRSGDLSVYWYQQSLDQGLQFLIQYYNGEERAKGNILERFSAQQFPDLHSELNLSSLELGDSALYFCASSEDLLGTSGGDDTQYFGPGTRLTVL.

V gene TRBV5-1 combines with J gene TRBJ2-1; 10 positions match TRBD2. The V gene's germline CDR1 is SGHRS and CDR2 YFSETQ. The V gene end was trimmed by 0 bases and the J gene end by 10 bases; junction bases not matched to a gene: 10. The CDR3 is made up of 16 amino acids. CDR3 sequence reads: CASSLVPAGGPSEQFF. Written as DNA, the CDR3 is TGCGCCAGCAGCTTGGTGCCAGCGGGGGGGCCGTCGGAGCAGTTCTTC.

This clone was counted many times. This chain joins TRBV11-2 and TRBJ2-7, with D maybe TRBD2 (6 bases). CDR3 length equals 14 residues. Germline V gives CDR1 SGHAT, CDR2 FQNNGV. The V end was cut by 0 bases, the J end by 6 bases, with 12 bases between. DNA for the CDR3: TGTGCCAGCAGCTTAGAGCGGGAATTCGGCGAGCAGTACTTC. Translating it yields CASSLEREFGEQYF.

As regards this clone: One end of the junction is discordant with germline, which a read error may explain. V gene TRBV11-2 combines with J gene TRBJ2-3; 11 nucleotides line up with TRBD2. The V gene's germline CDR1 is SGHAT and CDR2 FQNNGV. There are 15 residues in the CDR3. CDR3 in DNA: TGTGCCAGCACCTTAGCGGGAGGGCCAGTAGATACGCAGTATTTT. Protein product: CASTLAGGPVDTQYF.

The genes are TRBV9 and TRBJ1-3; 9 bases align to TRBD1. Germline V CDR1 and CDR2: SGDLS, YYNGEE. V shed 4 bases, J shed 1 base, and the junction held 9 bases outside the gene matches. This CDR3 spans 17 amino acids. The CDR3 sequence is CASSPQGQGLSGNTIYF. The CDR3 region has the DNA TGTGCCAGCAGCCCCCAAGGACAGGGGCTTTCTGGAAACACCATATATTTT.

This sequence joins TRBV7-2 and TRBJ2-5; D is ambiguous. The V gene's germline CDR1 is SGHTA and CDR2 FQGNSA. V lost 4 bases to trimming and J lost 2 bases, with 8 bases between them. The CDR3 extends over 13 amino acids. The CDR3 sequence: CASSSGSQETQYF. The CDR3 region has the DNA TGTGCCAGCAGCTCCGGGTCTCAAGAGACCCAGTACTTC.

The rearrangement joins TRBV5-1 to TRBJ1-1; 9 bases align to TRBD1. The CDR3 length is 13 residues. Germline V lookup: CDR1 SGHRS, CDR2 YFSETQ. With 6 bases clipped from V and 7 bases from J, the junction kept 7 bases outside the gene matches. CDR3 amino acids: CASNRGQGGEAFF. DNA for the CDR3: TGCGCCAGCAATCGGGGACAGGGTGGTGAAGCTTTCTTT.